The 7 T cell receptor beta chains in this list originate from one sample, sequenced in a study of blood T cell repertoires in COVID-19. Assay used: immunoSEQ multiplex PCR; TCRdb lists only in-frame clones, some missing. The sample comprises 410,000 or so clones, approximately 89% of which are singletons, and under 2% rests with the top ten. The specimen sequenced was peripheral blood. Every receptor here comes from a woman aged 40-49 years with COVID-19, enrolled during active disease.

The V gene is TRBV7-2, the J gene TRBJ1-2, with D unclear. The CDR3 length is 14 residues. The germline V gene has CDR1 SGHTA and CDR2 FQGNSA. Trimming removed 1 base from V and 7 bases from J, with 13 bases in between. CDR3 amino acids: CASSLVVEGGGYTF. The CDR3 DNA reads TGTGCCAGCAGCTTAGTGGTGGAGGGCGGTGGCTACACCTTC.

The chain couples TRBV6-5 to TRBJ1-6; D is uncertain. Deletions cut 6 bases from V and 0 bases from J, with 3 bases between. The CDR3 extends over 13 amino acids. From germline, CDR1 is MNHEY and CDR2 SVGAGI. The CDR3 spells CASSNSYNSPLHF. CDR3 in DNA: TGTGCCAGCAGCAACTCCTATAATTCACCCCTCCACTTT.

This rearrangement joins TRBV7-2 to TRBJ1-3; 10 bases are a match to TRBD1. The ends lost 3 bases at V and 2 bases at J; junction bases unmatched: 10. CDR1 and CDR2 (germline): SGHTA, FQGNSA. The CDR3 has 18 residues. CDR3 in DNA: TGTGCCAGCAGCTTCCGAGGACAGGGGGTAGGGGCTGGAAACACCATATATTTT. Its protein product is CASSFRGQGVGAGNTIYF.

The V and J genes are TRBV2 and TRBJ2-7; TRBD1 is a possible D gene (5 bases). CDR3 length: 15 residues. Per germline, CDR1 SNHLY and CDR2 FYNNEI. The V end lost 4 bases, the J end lost 1 base, and 14 bases lay between the germline ends. As DNA, the CDR3 is TGTGCCAGCAGTGGACCCGGGCAGGGATCCTACGAGCAGTACTTC. Translating gives CASSGPGQGSYEQYF. The entire variable domain, with the rest obtained from reference TRBV2 and TRBJ2-7, is as follows: EPEVTQTPSHQVTQMGQEVILRCVPISNHLYFYWYRQILGQKVEFLVSFYNNEISEKSEIFDDQFSVERPDGSNFTLKIRSTKLEDSAMYFCASSGPGQGSYEQYFGPGTRLTVT.

The chain employs TRBV9 and TRBJ2-2; TRBD1 is a possible D gene (6 bases). CDR3 length equals 16 residues. In germline, CDR1 is SGDLS, CDR2 YYNGEE. V lost 2 bases and J lost 3, with 14 bases in between. CDR3 nucleotides: TGTGCCAGCAGCGTGTCAGGGGATGATTACACCGGGGAGCTGTTTTTT. Translated: CASSVSGDDYTGELFF. Variable domain in full (rest from reference TRBV9 and TRBJ2-2): DSGVTQTPKHLITATGQRVTLRCSPRSGDLSVYWYQQSLDQGLQFLIQYYNGEERAKGNILERFSAQQFPDLHSELNLSSLELGDSALYFCASSVSGDDYTGELFFGEGSRLTVL.

This clone was detected only once. The CDR3 loop is CASSPLLAGDTQYF. The CDR3 DNA sequence: TGCGCCAGCAGCCCCCTGTTAGCGGGAGATACGCAGTATTTT. This chain connects TRBV5-1 to TRBJ2-3; 7 bases map to TRBD2. Per germline, CDR1 SGHRS and CDR2 YFSETQ. J gave up 5 bases and V 4 bases, and 7 bases lay outside the gene matches. The CDR3 runs 14 residues.

The CDR3 sequence: CASSSLAEETQYF. For the CDR3, the DNA is TGTGCCAGCAGTTCCCTAGCGGAAGAGACCCAGTACTTC. The J gene is TRBJ2-5, the V gene TRBV27, with 7 bases matching TRBD2. Trimming at V came to 4 bases and at J to 3 bases, leaving 2 bases not matched to a gene. The CDR3 is 13 amino acids. CDR1 MNHEY and CDR2 SMNVEV come from the germline V gene (reference sequence).